This entry is about one T cell receptor (beta chain). It was with a sample-barcoded 5' primer and a J-beta primer mix that a second PCR of roughly 7 to 12 cycles was run. A template-switch adaptor that had 12 random nucleotides put a tag on each cDNA molecule. Each CDR3 protein is one row after TCRdb ran MiXCR on the 5' RACE reads. The sample lists 890,000 or so distinct CDR3 sequences, about 62% occurring once. The data stem from a study of blood T cells in healthy people across ages. CDR1 is MDHEN and CDR2 is SYDVKM in the germline V gene. V dropped 5 bases and J dropped 8; count of bases not matched to a gene: 7. CDR3 length: 13 residues. Each donor had around 9.2 milliliters of peripheral blood drawn.

Source material: blood. The chain joins TRBV28 to TRBJ1-2; TRBD1 agrees at 8 bases. This TCR derives from a man aged 30-40 years in good health. CDR3 DNA: TGTGCCAGCAGTACCGACAGGGGAGGCGGCTACACCTTC. As protein: CASSTDRGGGYTF.